The clone carrying this T cell receptor (beta chain) showed up just a few times. Its antigen is currently unknown. The data originate from a study of cytomegalovirus exposure and HLA in healthy donors. Study-wide results and caveats: As a later analysis showed, a missense DCLRE1C variant was linked to trimming of TCR beta V- and J-genes. Available immune exposure information covered CMV serostatus only.

PCR amplification relied on 60 Vbeta primers (plus 13 Jbeta primers). The data were produced by immunoSEQ multiplex PCR, yet TCRdb's version contains in-frame clones alone and is incomplete. The sample consists of 140,000 to 150,000 clones, around 9.7% of them appearing once. Germline CDR1 DFQATT, CDR2 SNEGSKA (reference sequence). The CDR3 covers 10 residues. V was clipped by 2 bases and J by 5 bases, with 3 bases between them. The chain employs TRBV20-1 and TRBJ2-5, with D uncertain. What was sequenced was PBMCs. This receptor was identified in a man over 45 in good health and CMV-seronegative. The CDR3 region is CSARLETQYF. For the CDR3, the DNA is TGCAGTGCTAGACTGGAGACCCAGTACTTC.